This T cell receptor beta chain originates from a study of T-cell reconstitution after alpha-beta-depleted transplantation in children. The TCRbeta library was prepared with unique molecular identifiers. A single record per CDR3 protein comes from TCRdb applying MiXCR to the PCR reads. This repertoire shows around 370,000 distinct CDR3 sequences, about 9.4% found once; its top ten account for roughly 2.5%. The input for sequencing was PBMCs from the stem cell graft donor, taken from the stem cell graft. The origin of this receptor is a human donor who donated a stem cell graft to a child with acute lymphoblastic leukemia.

The CDR3 sequence: CSADGLAGGADNEQFF. For the CDR3, the DNA is TGCAGTGCTGATGGACTAGCGGGAGGTGCAGACAATGAGCAGTTCTTC. The chain recombines TRBV20-1 with TRBJ2-1; 14 bases align to TRBD2. Germline V gene sequence: CDR1 DFQATT, CDR2 SNEGSKA (reference sequence). The CDR3 spans 16 residues. Trimming at V came to 5 bases and at J to 5 bases, leaving 8 bases not matched to a gene.